These 14 T cell receptor beta chains were all obtained from the same sample, sequenced in a study of T cell responses to AZD1222 COVID-19 vaccine. This table comes from immunoSEQ multiplex PCR, and its TCRdb copy is limited to in-frame clones, with some not included. The sample comprises roughly 120,000 clones, 70% to 90% of which are singletons, and approximately 4.2% rests with the top ten. The source material was peripheral blood, sampled on day 0 of AZD1222 vaccination. The receptors come from an adult in good health.

This chain uses TRBV30 with TRBJ2-1; 15 nucleotides align to TRBD2. V gave up 0 bases and J gave up 10 bases; unmatched junction bases: 4. The CDR3 sequence is 15 residues long. The germline CDR1 and CDR2 sequences are GTSNPN and SVGIG (reference sequence). The CDR3 reads CAWSVIGLAGGEQFF. The CDR3 nucleotides read TGTGCCTGGAGTGTCATTGGACTAGCGGGGGGGGAGCAGTTCTTC.

The V and J genes are TRBV7-3 and TRBJ2-2; D is perhaps TRBD1 (6 bases). CDR1 and CDR2 (germline): SGHTA, FQGTGA. The CDR3 length is 15 residues. V shed 0 bases and J shed 3 bases, with 8 bases lying between them. CDR3 coding DNA: TGTGCCAGCAGCTTAACAGCAGGGGACACCGGGGAGCTGTTTTTT. Protein: CASSLTAGDTGELFF.

V is TRBV28 and J is TRBJ1-3; tentative D call: TRBD1 (5 bases). The CDR3 contains 16 residues. CDR1 is MDHEN and CDR2 is SYDVKM in the germline V gene. V gave up 5 bases and J gave up 0 bases, with 14 bases separating them. CDR3 loop: CASSPPGTVSGNTIYF. The CDR3 DNA sequence: TGTGCCAGCAGTCCCCCCGGGACGGTCTCTGGAAACACCATATATTTT.

The chain uses TRBV7-2 and TRBJ1-3, with D hard to call. The CDR3 covers 14 residues. V shed 0 bases and J shed 0 bases, with 3 bases lying between them. Germline CDR1 is SGHTA and CDR2 is FQGNSA. The CDR3 here is CASSLAPSGNTIYF. CDR3 coding DNA: TGTGCCAGCAGCTTAGCTCCCTCTGGAAACACCATATATTTT.

The J gene is TRBJ2-2, the V gene TRBV19; D uncertain. Germline V gene data show CDR1 as LNHDA and CDR2 as SQIVND (reference sequence). This CDR3 has 12 residues. The ends were cut back, 1 base at V and 6 bases at J, with 3 bases in the middle. The CDR3 DNA reads TGTGCCAGTAGTATAGCGGCCGGGGAGCTGTTTTTT. Its translation is CASSIAAGELFF.

The chain has TRBV28 and TRBJ1-6; TRBD1 might be the D (5 bases). Trimming stripped 2 bases from V and 9 bases from J, with 8 bases between. The germline V gene has CDR1 MDHEN and CDR2 SYDVKM. This CDR3 has 13 residues. The CDR3 bases are TGTGCCAGCAGTTTAGACGGGACTTCACCCCTCCACTTT. It translates to CASSLDGTSPLHF. Full variable domain (outside the CDR3, taken from reference TRBV28 and TRBJ1-6): DVKVTQSSRYLVKRTGEKVFLECVQDMDHENMFWYRQDPGLGLRLIYFSYDVKMKEKGDIPEGYSVSREKKERFSLILESASTNQTSMYLCASSLDGTSPLHFGNGTRLTVT.

The J gene is TRBJ2-6, the V gene TRBV23-1; tentatively, D is TRBD1 or TRBD2 (5 bases each). TRBV23-1 is marked as an open reading frame, function uncertain. V gave up 4 bases and J gave up 4 bases, with 8 bases separating them. The CDR3 length is 14 residues. CDR3 sequence (DNA): TGCGCCAGCAGTCGAGGGACCGGGGCCAACGTCCTGACTTTC. This encodes CASSRGTGANVLTF.

J is TRBJ2-2 and V is TRBV7-2; 7 bases align to TRBD1. After removal of 3 bases from V and 3 bases from J, the junction contained 4 bases not matched to a gene. Looked up from germline, CDR1 is SGHTA and CDR2 is FQGNSA. The CDR3 has 15 amino acids. CDR3 DNA: TGTGCCAGCAGCTTTGGGGACAGATACACCGGGGAGCTGTTTTTT. It specifies CASSFGDRYTGELFF.

The sample holds one count of this clone. The rearrangement joins TRBV10-1 to TRBJ2-1; the D gene could be TRBD1 or TRBD2 (6 bases each). V lost 0 bases to trimming and J lost 9 bases, with 12 bases between them. From germline, CDR1 is WNHNN and CDR2 SYGVQD (reference sequence). This CDR3 region has 14 residues. CDR3: CASSESGGRGEQFF. The CDR3 DNA follows: TGCGCCAGCAGTGAGTCCGGGGGCCGGGGTGAGCAGTTCTTC.

This chain joins TRBV7-9 and TRBJ1-5; 7 nucleotides match TRBD1. Germline CDR1 is SEHNR and CDR2 is FQNEAQ (reference sequence). The CDR3 spans 15 residues. The trim removed 2 bases at V and 0 bases at J, leaving 1 base unmatched. The CDR3 reads CASSLSGGSNQPQHF. The DNA for the CDR3 is TGTGCCAGCAGCTTATCAGGGGGTAGCAATCAGCCCCAGCATTTT.

This chain uses TRBV29-1 with TRBJ1-5; TRBD1 might be the D (5 bases). The V and J ends lost 4 bases and 8 bases respectively, with 12 bases between them. The CDR3 is made up of 12 amino acids. The V gene's germline CDR1 is SQVTM and CDR2 ANQGSEA. CDR3 residues: CSVGTGGEPQHF. CDR3 nucleotide sequence: TGCAGCGTTGGTACAGGTGGCGAGCCCCAGCATTTT.

The V call is TRBV28, the J call TRBJ2-1; perhaps TRBD2 as D (6 bases). Trimming removed 6 bases at V and 3 bases at J, with 9 bases between. The CDR3 length is 13 residues. Germline V gene sequence: CDR1 MDHEN, CDR2 SYDVKM. The CDR3 reads CASRIAVYNEQFF. The CDR3 DNA reads as TGTGCCAGCAGGATAGCGGTCTACAATGAGCAGTTCTTC.

V usage is TRBV5-8 and J usage is TRBJ1-5, with unresolved D. Between the trimmed V and J ends, which lost 4 bases and 2 bases, there was a span of 10 bases. There are 14 residues in the CDR3. Germline values: CDR1 SGHTS, CDR2 YDEGEE. The CDR3 sequence is CASSPTWGNQPQHF. As DNA, the CDR3 is TGTGCCAGCAGCCCTACGTGGGGCAATCAGCCCCAGCATTTT.

This clone was found a few times. J is TRBJ2-5 and V is TRBV3-1 (or the pseudogene TRBV3-2); the D is unclear. Germline CDR1 LGHDT, CDR2 YNNKEL (reference sequence). Trimming pared 4 bases from V and 0 bases from J, leaving 3 bases between. The CDR3 loop spans 12 amino acids. The CDR3 DNA reads as TGTGCCAGCAGCCGGTACCAAGAGACCCAGTACTTC. Its protein is CASSRYQETQYF.